This section outlines one T cell receptor (beta chain) sequence together with its context. The antigen remains undetermined. An end of the junction differs from the germline gene, which may be a read error. Per germline, CDR1 SNHLY and CDR2 FYNNEI. This CDR3 is 11 amino acids long. This PCR relied on a set of 60 Vbeta primers and 13 Jbeta primers. In the study's own analysis: Later, tens of millions of unique TCR beta chains were counted in an analysis, and about 12 million of them were shared. Profiled with immunoSEQ multiplex PCR; TCRdb holds only in-frame clones, not every one. The V and J calls and clone size were taken over from that table, and D and trimming were inferred from the DNA. The data hold some 150,000 clones, with around 79% observed a single time. The data originate from a study of cytomegalovirus exposure and HLA in healthy donors. Study-wide points: V- and J-gene trimming of TCR beta was linked (in a later analysis) to a missense DCLRE1C variant.

Material: PBMCs. The chain uses TRBV2 and TRBJ1-3, with unresolved D. This TCR derives from a man aged 30-40 years in good health and CMV-seropositive. The CDR3 reads CASSEGAGPRF. The CDR3 DNA sequence: TGTGCCAGCAGTGAAGGGGCAGGTCCTCGGTTT.